The 4 T cell receptor beta chains in this list originate from one sample, sequenced in a study of T cell changes during pregnancy in multiple sclerosis. TCRdb's table, derived via immunoSEQ multiplex PCR, lists solely in-frame clones and lacks some. This repertoire shows around 80,000 clones, 94% found once; its top ten account for 0.8% to 1%. The source material was peripheral blood, sampled in the second trimester of pregnancy. These receptors were collected from a female donor in good health, enrolled as a control in a pregnancy study.

The chain recombines TRBV28 with TRBJ2-1; 11 bases line up with TRBD2. Germline V CDR1 and CDR2: MDHEN, SYDVKM. CDR3 length: 16 amino acids. V lost 5 bases and J lost 10; bases outside the gene matches: 13. The CDR3, as DNA: TGTGCCAGCAGTCCCGGTTCGGCTAGCGGGAGGTTAGAGCAGTTCTTC. Protein sequence: CASSPGSASGRLEQFF. Full variable domain (rest looked up from reference TRBV28 and TRBJ2-1): DVKVTQSSRYLVKRTGEKVFLECVQDMDHENMFWYRQDPGLGLRLIYFSYDVKMKEKGDIPEGYSVSREKKERFSLILESASTNQTSMYLCASSPGSASGRLEQFFGPGTRLTVL.

The chain has TRBV5-6 and TRBJ2-2; a weak D match, TRBD1 (6 bases). The V gene's germline CDR1 is SGHDT and CDR2 YYEEEE. The V gene lost 7 bases and the J gene lost 4 bases, with 20 bases spanning the gap. The CDR3 contains 16 residues. The CDR3 DNA reads TGTGCCAGCGGCCAACCAGACAGGTGGGGCACCGGGGAGCTGTTTTTT. This codes for CASGQPDRWGTGELFF.

The genes are TRBV7-2 and TRBJ1-1, with a tentative D call TRBD1 (6 bases). The CDR3 loop spans 15 amino acids. CDR1 is SGHTA and CDR2 is FQGNSA in the germline V gene. With 0 bases removed from V and 2 bases from J, the gap between germline ends came to 10 bases. CDR3 nucleotide sequence: TGTGCCAGCAGCTTAGCCCCACAGGGAAACACTGAAGCTTTCTTT. Translating it yields CASSLAPQGNTEAFF.

The CDR3 sequence is CAWRARQGGNTIYF. The DNA of the CDR3 is TGTGCCTGGAGGGCCCGGCAGGGGGGAAACACCATATATTTT. V and J are TRBV30 and TRBJ1-3; tentative D call: TRBD1 (6 bases). Germline CDR1 and CDR2: GTSNPN and SVGIG (reference sequence). This CDR3 contains 14 residues. V was shortened by 3 bases and J by 4 bases, with 13 bases between the two germline ends.